This TCR beta chain was sequenced during a study of T-cell reconstitution after alpha-beta-depleted transplantation in children (dated by TCRdb to between 2015 and 2016). Some background on the complete study: Using TCR repertoire profiling, the study followed T-cell immune reconstitution in a quantitative way in children after TCRalphabeta/CD19-depleted allogeneic hematopoietic cell transplantation.

The library was produced with PCR. This sample was sequenced with an Illumina HiSeq 2500. To normalize quantification of the TCRbeta repertoire, the TCR libraries were built with molecular barcoding that relied on unique molecular identifiers. The public reads were reprocessed in TCRdb via fastp at Q25 and MiXCR, keeping in-frame beta chains. Rows with a matching CDR3 protein are joined into one entry that keeps the most common DNA and genes. A total of tens of thousands of distinct CDR3 sequences appear in this sample, nearly 6.5% of them only once. The leading ten clones occupy 27% of the sample. This clonotype was seen ten or more times. What this receptor recognizes is not known. Base qualities are not recorded, but no much larger clone differs from it by a single base. Results and caveats for the whole study, not just this receptor: The apparently early recovery of alphabetaT-cell counts about two months after transplant reportedly depended on only several hundred rapidly expanded clones that came from non-depleted graft cells. The frequencies of hyperexpanded clones fell over the following months, and after one year, T-cell counts and TCRbeta diversity were mostly attributed to newly produced T cells. In some patients, the high TCRbeta diversity seen at day 60 was put down to recipient T cells and intrathymic progenitors that had survived conditioning.

From its cysteine to its phenylalanine, the CDR3 spans 14 amino acids. The only DNA kept is the CDR3, 42 bases in frame from the first base. The germline V gene provides CDR1 SGHTA and CDR2 FQGNSA. V loses 3 bases of germline sequence and J loses 3 bases, and the interval between the two ends is 12 bases. In light of the paper, this sample's time point label describes: day 60 (about 2 months) after transplantation. Per the publication, the treatment or condition label means: allogeneic hematopoietic cell transplantation with graft depleted of TCRalphabeta T cells and CD19 B cells. TCRalphabeta/CD19-depleted allogeneic hematopoietic cell grafts were given to the transplant recipients, all of whom were children.

Sequences were derived from peripheral blood, sampled 60 days after TCRalphabeta/CD19-depleted stem cell transplant. Recombination joined TRBV7-2 with TRBJ2-7; no D gene can be assigned with confidence. This TCR was sampled from a child younger than two who had a stem cell transplant for acute myeloid leukemia, so the T cells may come from the graft donor. The sequence in DNA is TGTGCCAGCAGCTTCGACGGTCCCGTCTACGAGCAGTACTTC. This codes for CASSFDGPVYEQYF.